The rows below give T cell receptor beta chains drawn from one sample of a study of T cell changes during pregnancy in multiple sclerosis. Measured with immunoSEQ multiplex PCR; TCRdb has only the in-frame clones, and not every one. This table has roughly 110,000 clones, under 95% appearing once. This specimen consisted of peripheral blood, obtained after pregnancy. These receptors came from a female donor with multiple sclerosis, enrolled in a pregnancy study. CDR3s leave out the opening cysteine and the closing phenylalanine or tryptophan. D genes are given only for firm matches.

V	D	CDR3
TRBV29-1	.	SVGGSEAF
TRBV6-5	.	ASSYSVTGANYGYT
TRBV9	.	ASSVNALALSTDTQY
TRBV28	TRBD1	ASSNRGPEKLF
TRBV5-1	.	ASSLIEQPGGEQF
TRBV2	TRBD1	ASSETPRQGGNTEAF
TRBV28	.	ASGQEQGSGQPQH
TRBV9	.	ASSSLGARGNIQY
TRBV1	.	TRLRDRGLRGSYNEQF
TRBV28	TRBD2	ASSPGLAGEETQY
TRBV7-2	TRBD2	ASSPTGAGGFTDEQF
TRBV4-1	.	ASRLRTDSNQPQH
TRBV19	TRBD1	ASREGQGHNSPLH
TRBV4-1	TRBD1	ASSQGQRTGIYEQY
TRBV28	.	ASSFGRVTGELF
TRBV6-4	.	ASSPTSMRVGTGELF
TRBV6-5	TRBD1	ASHKIGTVNTEAF
TRBV27	TRBD2	ASSVTSGAVETQY
TRBV7-9	TRBD2	ASSRTSGLEQY
TRBV29-1	TRBD1	SVRLMGQGRTDTQY
TRBV18	TRBD1	ASSPPIRRDSLEAF
TRBV6-5	.	ASKGLTRNYEQY
TRBV27	TRBD2	ASSLQPVGGTGTYEQY
TRBV5-5	.	ASSLHWQGNTGELF
TRBV28	TRBD1	ASRTGGLWGYEQY
TRBV2	TRBD1	ASSEEWNRGNTEAF
TRBV7-9	.	ASSAEGFHGYT
TRBV6-1	.	ASSESGGPGGLF
TRBV10-3	.	AISESSLNPGENTEAF
TRBV1	.	TSGPPRGGNTGELF
TRBV7-9	TRBD1	ASSPRWGYRGNWDTQY
TRBV19	.	ATLSGLLSNQPQH
TRBV13	.	ASSLGRDQPQH
TRBV7-2	.	ASSLGLGSSYNSPLH
TRBV28	TRBD1	ASIDREREKLF
TRBV7-8	.	ASSLVGAGANEQF
TRBV7-2	.	ASSLARVRGDTQY